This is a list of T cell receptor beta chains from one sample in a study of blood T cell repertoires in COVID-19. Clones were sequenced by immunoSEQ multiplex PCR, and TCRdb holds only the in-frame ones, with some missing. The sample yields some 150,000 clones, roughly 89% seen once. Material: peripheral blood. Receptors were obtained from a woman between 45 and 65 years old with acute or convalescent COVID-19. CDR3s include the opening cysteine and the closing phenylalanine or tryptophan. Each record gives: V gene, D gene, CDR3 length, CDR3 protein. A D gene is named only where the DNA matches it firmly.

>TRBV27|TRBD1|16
CASNDDRAPQGTEAFF
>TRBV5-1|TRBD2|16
CASSFTAGGPSDEQFF
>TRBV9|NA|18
CASSPHSRGTPNTDTQYF
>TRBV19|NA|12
CAGGADSGEQFF
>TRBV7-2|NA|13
CASSPGHVLRQYF
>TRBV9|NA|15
CASSVEPAGGGEQFF
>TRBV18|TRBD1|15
CASSLENRGNQPQHF
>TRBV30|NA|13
CAWASAPGEKLFF
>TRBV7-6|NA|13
CASSNLAGNEQFF
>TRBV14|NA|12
CASSQVGVGYTF
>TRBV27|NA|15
CASSLFDSLNSPLHF
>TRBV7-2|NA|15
CASRIATRTYNEQFF
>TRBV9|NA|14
CASSVAGRRDTQYF
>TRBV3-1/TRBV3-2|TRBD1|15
CASSPRQGVFQPQHF
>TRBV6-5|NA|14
CASSYSARNTEAFF
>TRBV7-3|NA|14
CASSARPGLDTQYF
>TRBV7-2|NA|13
CASTYTSSYEQYF
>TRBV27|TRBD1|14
CASSLWQGASPLHF
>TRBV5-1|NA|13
CASSARGDYGYTF
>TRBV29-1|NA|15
CSVETYRVLNYGYTF
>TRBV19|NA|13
CASSRGSYNEQFF
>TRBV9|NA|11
CASSTTDTQYF
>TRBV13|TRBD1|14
CASSLRGLNTEAFF